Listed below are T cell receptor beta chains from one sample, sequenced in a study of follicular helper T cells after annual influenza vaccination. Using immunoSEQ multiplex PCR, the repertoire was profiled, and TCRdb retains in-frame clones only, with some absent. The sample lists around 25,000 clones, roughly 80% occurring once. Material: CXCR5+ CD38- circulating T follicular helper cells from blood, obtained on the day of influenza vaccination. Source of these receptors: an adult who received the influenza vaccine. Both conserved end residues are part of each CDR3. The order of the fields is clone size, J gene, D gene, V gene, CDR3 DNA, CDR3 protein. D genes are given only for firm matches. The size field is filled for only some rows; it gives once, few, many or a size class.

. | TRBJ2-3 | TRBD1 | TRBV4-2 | TGTGCCAGCAGCCAAGTGGGGGGACAGGGGGCAGCAGATACGCAGTATTTT | CASSQVGGQGAADTQYF
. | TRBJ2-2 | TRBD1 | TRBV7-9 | TGTGCCAGCAGCTTTGGGACAGACAAACATCGGGAGCTGTTTTTT | CASSFGTDKHRELFF
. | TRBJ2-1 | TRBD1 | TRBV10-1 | TGCGCCAGCACAGACAGGGGAGGAGGTGAGCAGTTCTTC | CASTDRGGGEQFF
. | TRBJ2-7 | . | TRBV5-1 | TGCGCCAGCAGCTTGGGGGGTCAGGGACTGGACGAGCAGTACTTC | CASSLGGQGLDEQYF
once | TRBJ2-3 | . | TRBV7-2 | TGTGCCAGCAGCTTAAGGACGGGAGAGGGCACAGATACGCAGTATTTT | CASSLRTGEGTDTQYF
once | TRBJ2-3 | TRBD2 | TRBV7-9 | TGTGCCAGCAGCCGGGAGCGGGGAGAGGGTACGCAGTATTTT | CASSRERGEGTQYF
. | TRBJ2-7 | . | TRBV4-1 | TGCGCCAGCAGCCAAGAGGACAGATCCTACGAGCAGTACTTC | CASSQEDRSYEQYF
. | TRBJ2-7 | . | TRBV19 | TGTGCCAGTAGTATTCAGGGGCTTCCCTACGAGCAGTACTTC | CASSIQGLPYEQYF
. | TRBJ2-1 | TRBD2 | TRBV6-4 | TGTGCCAGCAGAAGGACTAGCACGGCGGGGGAGCAGTTCTTC | CASRRTSTAGEQFF
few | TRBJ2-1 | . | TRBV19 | TGTGCCAGTAGCAAGAGGGACTTCGGGCCTAACAATGAGCAGTTCTTC | CASSKRDFGPNNEQFF
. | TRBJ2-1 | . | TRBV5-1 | TGCGCCAGCAGCTTGGCGCAGATGGGCGAGCAGTTCTTC | CASSLAQMGEQFF
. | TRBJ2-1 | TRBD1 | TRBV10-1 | TGCGCCAGCAGCCAAGGACAGGGGGCTGGTGAGCAGTTCTTC | CASSQGQGAGEQFF
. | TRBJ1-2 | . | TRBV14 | TGTGCCAGCAGCCCCCCAGGGTCTAGTCAACTGAGTGGCTACACCTTC | CASSPPGSSQLSGYTF
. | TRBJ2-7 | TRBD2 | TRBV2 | TGTGCCAGCAGTCTTGGAGCGGGAGGAGACGAGCAGTACTTC | CASSLGAGGDEQYF
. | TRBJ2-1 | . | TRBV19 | TGTGCCAGTACCAACCCTTATCGGAGCTCCTACAATGAGCAGTTCTTC | CASTNPYRSSYNEQFF
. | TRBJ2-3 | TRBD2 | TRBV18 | TGTGCCAGCCCTTTAGGGAGGGAGAGCACAGATACGCAGTATTTT | CASPLGRESTDTQYF
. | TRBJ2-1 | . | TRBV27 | TGTGCCAGTCGACAGCTTATCTACAATGAGCAGTTCTTC | CASRQLIYNEQFF
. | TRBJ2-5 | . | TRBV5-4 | TGTGCCAGCAGCTTGTTCCCTAGCGCAGCCGACGAGACCCAGTACTTC | CASSLFPSAADETQYF
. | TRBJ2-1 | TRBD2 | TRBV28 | TGTGCCAGCAATAGCGTCGGGGATAAGCGGGGCTCCTACAATGAGCAGTTCTTC | CASNSVGDKRGSYNEQFF
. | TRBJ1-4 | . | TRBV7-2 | TGTGCCAGCAGCTTATCCCGGGGAGGTGAAAAACTGTTTTTT | CASSLSRGGEKLFF
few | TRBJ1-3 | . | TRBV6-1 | TGTGCCAGCGGAAGTCATCTGCGGGGAAACACCATATATTTT | CASGSHLRGNTIYF
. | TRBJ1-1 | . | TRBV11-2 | TGTGCCAGCAGCCATCGGAGGACTGAAGCTTTCTTT | CASSHRRTEAFF
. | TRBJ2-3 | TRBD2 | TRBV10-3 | TGTGCCATCCGTCCTAGCGGCAGCACAGATACGCAGTATTTT | CAIRPSGSTDTQYF
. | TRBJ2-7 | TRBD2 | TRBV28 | TGTGCCAGCAGTTCCACTAGCGGGAGTCGGGAGCAGTACTTC | CASSSTSGSREQYF
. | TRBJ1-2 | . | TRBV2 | TGTGCCAGCAGTGAAGCGCTTCGGGGGGCGAACTATGGCTACACCTTC | CASSEALRGANYGYTF
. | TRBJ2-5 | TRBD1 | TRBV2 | TGTGCCAGCAACGCGGGACAGGGGGCAGGGGAGACCCAGTACTTC | CASNAGQGAGETQYF
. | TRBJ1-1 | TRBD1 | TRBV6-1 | TGTGCCAGCAGTGACCGGACAGGGGTTTTAGCTTTCTTT | CASSDRTGVLAFF
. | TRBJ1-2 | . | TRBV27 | TGTGCCAGCAGTTCGAGGTCGTGGGACTATGGCTACACCTTC | CASSSRSWDYGYTF
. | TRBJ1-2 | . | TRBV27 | TGTGCCAGCAGTCCCCTCGGGGGGGGTCGAGAAGGCTACACCTTC | CASSPLGGGREGYTF
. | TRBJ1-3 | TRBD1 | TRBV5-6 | TGTGCCAGCAGCGACAGGGCTGGGGACACCATATATTTT | CASSDRAGDTIYF
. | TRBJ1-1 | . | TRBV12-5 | TGTGCTAGTGGTTTTCAGGACACTGAAGCTTTCTTT | CASGFQDTEAFF
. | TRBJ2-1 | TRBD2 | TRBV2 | TGTGCCAGCAGTGATAGACTAGCGGGGAGCAATGAGCAGTTCTTC | CASSDRLAGSNEQFF
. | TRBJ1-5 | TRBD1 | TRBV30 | TGTGCCTGGAGTCCGGGACAGGGTAATCAGCCCCAGCATTTT | CAWSPGQGNQPQHF